Listed here is a single TCR beta chain. Its antigen is not yet known. The input lacks base qualities; no much larger clone sits a single base away. The source of the sample is a study of T cell changes during pregnancy in multiple sclerosis (dated by TCRdb to about 2019). Study-wide context: The study looked at changes in the T cell repertoire across pregnancy in women with multiple sclerosis.

Libraries were built with the immunoSEQ multiplex PCR assay. The table was pulled from immuneACCESS by TCRdb, which kept in-frame rearrangements only. Such tables lose some clones; where checked, under half of the loss comes from unresolved V genes, and the rest has no known cause. The sample profile shows some 20,000 clones; roughly nine tenths of them were found once. Over 0.55% of the sample is in the top ten clones. V has 4 bases trimmed and J has 0 bases trimmed; junction bases matching no gene number 11. Per the germline V gene, SGHDT is the CDR1 and YYEEEE is the CDR2. The CDR3 covers 19 residues, taking in both the cysteine and the phenylalanine. The only DNA kept is the CDR3, 57 bases in frame from the first base.

Sequenced material: CD4+ T cells from peripheral blood mononuclear cells, taken in the third trimester of pregnancy. The TCR comes from a female donor in good health, enrolled as a control in a pregnancy study. Here the chain combines TRBV5-6 and TRBJ2-1; TRBD2 matches 12 bases in the middle. In nucleotides, the sequence is TGTGCCAGCAGCCCCGTGCTAGCGGGAGGGCAGAGCTCCTACAATGAGCAGTTCTTC. It encodes CASSPVLAGGQSSYNEQFF.